This T cell receptor beta chain is from a study of cytomegalovirus exposure and HLA in healthy donors. Study summary: Out of approximately 170 million T cells, an earlier analysis found roughly 100 million unique TCR beta sequences in total.

Study-level results: In a later analysis, DRB1 alleles had the most associated TCRs; HLA-C alleles the fewest. Later work showed greater clonal expansion in HLA-associated TCR beta chains than in equally common others.

Primers included in the PCR were 60 Vbeta and 13 Jbeta primers. Here immunoSEQ multiplex PCR was the method, and the copy in TCRdb shows in-frame clones only, minus some. This sample carries over 150,000 clones, around 68% of them seen once, and the ten largest clones take approximately 1.5%. Germline V lookup: CDR1 SGDLS, CDR2 YYNGEE. There are 15 residues in the CDR3. The ends lost 0 bases at V and 8 bases at J; junction bases unmatched: 6. Note on this clone: Its antigen is as yet unknown.

Sequenced sample: PBMCs. The receptor comes from a man aged 50 or older in good health and CMV-seronegative. The V gene is TRBV9, the J gene TRBJ1-4; the match to TRBD1 covers 8 bases. The CDR3 is CASSVAAGGGEKLFF. As DNA, the CDR3 is TGTGCCAGCAGCGTAGCGGCAGGGGGCGGCGAAAAACTGTTTTTT.